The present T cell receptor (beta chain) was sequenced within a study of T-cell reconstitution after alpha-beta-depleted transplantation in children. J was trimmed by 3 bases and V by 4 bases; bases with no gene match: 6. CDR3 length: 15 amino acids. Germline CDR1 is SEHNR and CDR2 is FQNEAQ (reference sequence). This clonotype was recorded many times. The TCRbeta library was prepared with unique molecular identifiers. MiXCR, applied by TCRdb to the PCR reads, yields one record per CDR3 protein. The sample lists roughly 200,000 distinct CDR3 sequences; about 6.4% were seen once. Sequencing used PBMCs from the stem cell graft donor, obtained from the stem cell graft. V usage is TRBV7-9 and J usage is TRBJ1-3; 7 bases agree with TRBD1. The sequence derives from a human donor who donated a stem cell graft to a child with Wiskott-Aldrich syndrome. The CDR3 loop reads CASSSTTGHGNTIYF. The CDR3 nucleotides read TGTGCCAGCAGCTCGACGACAGGGCATGGAAACACCATATATTTT.